The sequence of this T cell receptor (beta chain) was determined in a study of cytomegalovirus exposure and HLA in healthy donors. The PCR used 60 Vbeta and 13 Jbeta primers. Profiling relied on immunoSEQ multiplex PCR, and the TCRdb table lists in-frame clones only, not all of them. The sample gives approximately 170,000 clones, around 79% of which show up once; 1.6% is in the top ten. After removal of 4 bases from V and 0 bases from J, the junction contained 5 bases not matched to a gene. This CDR3 has 16 amino acids. Germline CDR1 SNHLY, CDR2 FYNNEI. On this clone: Antigen: not known.

Study-level results: Researchers reported from a later analysis that most CMV-associated TCR beta chains appeared HLA-restricted. Specific recognition of CMV antigens was confirmed in vitro for a few chains (all CMV-associated). A likely sequencing artifact accounted for one observed cluster of highly shared sequence variants. In a later analysis, TCR beta V- and J-gene trimming was associated with a missense DCLRE1C variant.

The chain joins TRBV2 to TRBJ2-1, with 8 positions matching TRBD2. The TCR sequence derives from a woman between 18 and 29 years old in good health and CMV-seronegative. The sample comprised PBMCs. CDR3 in DNA: TGTGCCAGCAGTGGATCCGGGACTAGCTCCTACAATGAGCAGTTCTTC. Translating gives CASSGSGTSSYNEQFF.